This TCR beta chain was identified during a study of Ad26.COV2.S vaccination and SARS-CoV-2 variants. Study-wide results and caveats: Spike-specific CD8+ and CD4+ T cell responses reportedly showed substantial breadth after vaccination.

Germline V gene sequence: CDR1 SGHTA, CDR2 FQGNSA. The CDR3 is 16 amino acids. V shed 4 bases and J shed 10 bases, with 20 bases lying between them. Sample treatment: about 20 received Ad26.COV2.S at low or high dose, single or two shots; a few received placebo; per-sample allocation not given. On day 63 after the first injection, vaccine and placebo recipients gave samples. A remark on this clone: Its antigen remains unknown.

Measured with immunoSEQ multiplex PCR; TCRdb has only the in-frame clones, and not every one. The data contain about 350,000 clones, about 88% of them seen just once; the ten biggest clones take up approximately 11%. The sequence was obtained from a person between 18 and 59 years old who received the Ad26.COV2.S COVID-19 vaccine or a placebo. This sequence joins TRBV7-2 and TRBJ1-6; D call uncertain. The source material was peripheral blood, sampled in a trial of Ad26.COV2.S vaccine versus placebo. CDR3 sequence: CASSSGGTVVVSPLHF. In DNA, the CDR3 is TGTGCCAGCAGCTCCGGTGGCACAGTGGTGGTGTCACCCCTCCACTTT.